In this sample, the clone carrying this T cell receptor (beta chain) turned up a few times. Antigen: not known. This entry comes from a study of T cells in Graves' hyperthyroidism and ophthalmopathy. The CDR3 has 14 residues. Trimming pared 5 bases from V and 1 base from J, leaving 13 bases between. CDR1 is SGHTS, CDR2 YDEGEE, per germline. TCR beta CDR3 regions were amplified from RNA. Primed by the HTBI set, a first-round RT-PCR was run on the TCR CDR3. TCRdb reprocessed the multiplex PCR reads with MiXCR, giving one entry per CDR3 protein. The data show roughly 700,000 distinct CDR3 sequences, less than 15% seen once. Regarding the study as a whole: In the analysis, a 13 V-J model separated ophthalmopathy from stable hyperthyroidism. Blood also carried most thyroid clonotypes expanded above 0.001.

The chain combines TRBV5-8 with TRBJ2-7; D ambiguous. The sequencing input was blood. The TCR sequence derives from a woman younger than 35 with Graves' hyperthyroidism. CDR3 bases: TGTGCCAGCAGTTCCTCACTCCGGTCCTACGAGCAGTACTTC. This sequence encodes CASSSSLRSYEQYF.